These 14 T cell receptor beta chains came from one sample sequenced in a study of neurological immune-mediated disorders. TCRdb re-derived calls from the 5' RACE reads in MiXCR, one entry per CDR3 protein. The sample has more than 40,000 distinct CDR3 sequences, roughly 3% seen once. The sample taken for sequencing was PBMCs. These receptors were obtained from a woman in her forties or fifties with multiple sclerosis.

Comment on this clonotype: A much larger clone lies one base from this, so it may be a read error. The V and J genes are TRBV5-1 and TRBJ2-2; D uncertain. This CDR3 is 16 amino acids long. The germline V and J ends were trimmed by 3 bases and 6 bases, with 18 bases remaining between them. Germline V gene lookup returns CDR1 SGHRS and CDR2 YFSETQ. CDR3 region: CASSSDDPLSPGELFF. CDR3 bases: TGCGCCAGCAGCTCGGACGACCCGCTTAGCCCCGGGGAGCTGTTTTTT.

The sample holds many counts of this clonotype. The gene calls are TRBV5-1 and TRBJ2-1; D unresolved. Trimming left V 4 bases short and J 6 bases short, with 8 bases between. The germline V gene has CDR1 SGHRS and CDR2 YFSETQ. The CDR3 runs to 12 residues. CDR3: CASSPTFNEQFF. In DNA, the CDR3 is TGCGCCAGCAGCCCAACCTTCAATGAGCAGTTCTTC.

This clonotype appeared a few times. A much larger clone lies a single base off, so this may be a read error. The chain couples TRBV11-2 to TRBJ2-5; D is perhaps TRBD1 (8 bases). The germline CDR1 and CDR2 sequences are SGHAT and FQNNGV. This CDR3 contains 13 residues. V shed 4 bases and J shed 10 bases, with 16 bases lying between them. The CDR3 bases are TGTGCCAGCAGCTATACAGGGGGAGGGAACCAGTACTTC. This encodes CASSYTGGGNQYF.

At least ten counts were recorded for this clonotype. The chain carries TRBV5-1 and TRBJ1-6; no reliable D call. CDR1 and CDR2 (germline): SGHRS, YFSETQ. The CDR3 consists of 17 residues. The V and J ends lost 1 base and 7 bases respectively, with 18 bases between them. CDR3 nucleotide sequence: TGCGCCAGCAGCTTGTGGGCTTCCCTGGGCAGAAATTCACCCCTCCACTTT. Protein sequence: CASSLWASLGRNSPLHF.

This clonotype has ten or more counts. V gene TRBV11-2 combines with J gene TRBJ2-3; D not resolved. The CDR3 has 16 residues. The germline V gene has CDR1 SGHAT and CDR2 FQNNGV. The ends were cut back, 5 bases at V and 2 bases at J, with 17 bases in the middle. CDR3 protein: CASSPLLFRNTDTQYF. The CDR3 bases are TGTGCCAGCAGCCCCCTCCTATTCCGGAACACAGATACGCAGTATTTT.

This clonotype was counted at least ten times. This rearrangement joins TRBV5-1 to TRBJ2-3; the match to TRBD1 covers 9 bases. V gave up 0 bases and J gave up 5 bases; unmatched junction bases: 1. Germline CDR1 is SGHRS and CDR2 is YFSETQ. This CDR3 is 14 amino acids long. As DNA, the CDR3 is TGCGCCAGCAGCTTGGGACAGGGGGTAGATACGCAGTATTTT. As protein: CASSLGQGVDTQYF.

This chain connects TRBV20-1 to TRBJ2-7, with 11 bases that match TRBD1. The CDR3 runs to 15 residues. Trimming cost V 6 bases and J 3 bases; bases outside gene matches: 10. In germline, CDR1 is DFQATT, CDR2 SNEGSKA (reference sequence). CDR3 region: CSAERPGQGDYEQYF. DNA for the CDR3: TGCAGTGCAGAGAGACCGGGACAGGGGGACTACGAGCAGTACTTC.

This clonotype was counted ten times or more. The chain employs TRBV5-8 and TRBJ2-3; 9 bases are a match to TRBD1. V was pared by 4 bases and J by 1 base, with 4 bases of the junction left unmatched. The germline V gene encodes CDR1 SGHTS and CDR2 YDEGEE. The CDR3 loop spans 15 amino acids. The DNA for the CDR3 is TGTGCCAGCAGCCCCGGACAGGGGCGCACAGATACGCAGTATTTT. Its protein is CASSPGQGRTDTQYF.

The chain carries TRBV20-1 and TRBJ1-5, with D maybe TRBD1 (6 bases). The CDR3 is 15 amino acids. The germline V gene encodes CDR1 DFQATT and CDR2 SNEGSKA (reference sequence). V was trimmed by 5 bases and J by 2 bases, leaving 16 bases between them. The CDR3 nucleotides read TGCAGTGCTCTTAAAACAGGGAAGGGCAATCAGCCCCAGCATTTT. Protein product: CSALKTGKGNQPQHF.

This clonotype was recorded at least ten times. The V gene is TRBV20-1, the J gene TRBJ2-3, with 9 bases matching TRBD2. With V trimmed by 6 bases and J by 1 base, 2 bases remained unmatched. The CDR3 is 13 amino acids. The V gene's germline CDR1 is DFQATT and CDR2 SNEGSKA (reference sequence). The CDR3 DNA reads as TGCAGTGCCAAGCGGGGGGGCACAGATACGCAGTATTTT. Protein sequence: CSAKRGGTDTQYF.

Notes on this clonotype: A clone one base away is much larger, so this may be a read error. This sequence joins TRBV3-1 and TRBJ2-7; D is possibly TRBD1 or TRBD2 (5 bases each). The CDR3 totals 14 residues. Trimming cost V 4 bases and J 2 bases, with 12 bases left between them. Germline V gene lookup returns CDR1 LGHDT and CDR2 YNNKEL (reference sequence). Here the CDR3 DNA reads TGTGCCAGCAGCCCACATGGGGACGCCTACGAGCAGTACTTC. Amino acid sequence: CASSPHGDAYEQYF.

This clonotype has at least ten counts. V usage is TRBV5-5 and J usage is TRBJ2-5; 9 bases are a match to TRBD2. Per the germline V gene, CDR1 is SGHKS and CDR2 is YYEKEE (reference sequence). CDR3 length: 18 residues. J lost 5 bases, V lost 0 bases, and 14 bases had no gene match. The CDR3 DNA is TGTGCCAGCAGCTTGGCCTCTCTCGCGCGGGGGGGCGGGGAGACCCAGTACTTC. It encodes CASSLASLARGGGETQYF.

This clonotype was seen repeatedly, ten times or more. The V call is TRBV5-1, the J call TRBJ2-7, with a tentative D call TRBD2 (5 bases). There are 16 residues in the CDR3. Germline CDR1 and CDR2: SGHRS and YFSETQ. Trimming removed 4 bases from V and 7 bases from J, with 24 bases in between. CDR3 in DNA: TGCGCCAGCAGCCCCGACGGCCGTCGGGGAACGGAAGAGCAGTACGTC. Translating it yields CASSPDGRRGTEEQYV.

There are many counts of this clonotype. This chain links TRBV20-1 with TRBJ2-1, with D tentatively TRBD2 (6 bases). Per germline, CDR1 DFQATT and CDR2 SNEGSKA (reference sequence). CDR3 size: 14 residues. The ends were cut back, 4 bases at V and 7 bases at J, with 17 bases in the middle. CDR3 DNA: TGCAGTGCTATGAGGGGCGGGATTGGGAATGAGCAGTTCTTC. Its translation: CSAMRGGIGNEQFF.